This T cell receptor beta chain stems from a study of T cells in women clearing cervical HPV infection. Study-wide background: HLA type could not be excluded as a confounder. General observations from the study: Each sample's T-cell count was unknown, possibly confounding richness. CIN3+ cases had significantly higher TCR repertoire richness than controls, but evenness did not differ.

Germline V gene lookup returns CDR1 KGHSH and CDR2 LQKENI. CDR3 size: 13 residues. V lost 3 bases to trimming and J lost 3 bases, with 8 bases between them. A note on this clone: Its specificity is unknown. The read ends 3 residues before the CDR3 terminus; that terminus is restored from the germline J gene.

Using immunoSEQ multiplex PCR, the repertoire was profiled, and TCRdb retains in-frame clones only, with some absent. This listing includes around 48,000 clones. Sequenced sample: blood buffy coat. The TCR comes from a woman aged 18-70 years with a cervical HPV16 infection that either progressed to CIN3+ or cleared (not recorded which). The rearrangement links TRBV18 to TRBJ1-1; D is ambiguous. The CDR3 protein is CASSPKQDTEAFF. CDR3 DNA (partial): TGTGCCAGCTCACCGAAACAAGACACTGAA.